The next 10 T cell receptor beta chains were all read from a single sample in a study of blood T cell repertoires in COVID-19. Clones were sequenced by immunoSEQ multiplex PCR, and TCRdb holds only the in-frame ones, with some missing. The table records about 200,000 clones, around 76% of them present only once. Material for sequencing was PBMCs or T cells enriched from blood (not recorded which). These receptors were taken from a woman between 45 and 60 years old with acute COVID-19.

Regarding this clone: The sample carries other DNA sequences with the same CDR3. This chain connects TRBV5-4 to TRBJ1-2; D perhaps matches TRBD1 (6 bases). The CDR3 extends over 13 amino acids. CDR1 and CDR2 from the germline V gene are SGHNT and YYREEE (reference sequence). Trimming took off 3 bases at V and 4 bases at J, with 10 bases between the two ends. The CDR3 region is CASSSGQTYGYTF. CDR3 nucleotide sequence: TGTGCCAGCAGCTCTGGACAGACCTATGGCTACACCTTC.

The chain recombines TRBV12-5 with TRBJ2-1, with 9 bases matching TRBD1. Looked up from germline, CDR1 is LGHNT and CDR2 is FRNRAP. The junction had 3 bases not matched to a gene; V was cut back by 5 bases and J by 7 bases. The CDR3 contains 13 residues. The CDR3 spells CASGKTGGNEQFF. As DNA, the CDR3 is TGTGCTAGTGGTAAGACAGGGGGGAATGAGCAGTTCTTC.

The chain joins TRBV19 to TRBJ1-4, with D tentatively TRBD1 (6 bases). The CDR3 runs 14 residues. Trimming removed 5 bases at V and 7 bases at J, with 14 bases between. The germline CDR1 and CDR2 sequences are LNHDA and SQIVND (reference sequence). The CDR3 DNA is TGTGCCAGTAGTCGTACAGGGAGAACTGAAAAACTGTTTTTT. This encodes CASSRTGRTEKLFF.

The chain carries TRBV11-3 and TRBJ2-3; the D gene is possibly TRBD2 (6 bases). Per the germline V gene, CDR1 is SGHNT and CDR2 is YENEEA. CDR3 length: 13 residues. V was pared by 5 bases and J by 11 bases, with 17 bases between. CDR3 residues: CASSPTTLGGQYF. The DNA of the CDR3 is TGTGCCAGCAGCCCGACGACCCTGGGGGGGCAGTATTTT.

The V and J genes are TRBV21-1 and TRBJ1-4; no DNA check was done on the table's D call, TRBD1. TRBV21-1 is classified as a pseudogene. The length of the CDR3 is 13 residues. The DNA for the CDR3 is TGTGCCAGCAGCCGGGACATTAATGAAAAACTGTTTTTT. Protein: CASSRDINEKLFF.

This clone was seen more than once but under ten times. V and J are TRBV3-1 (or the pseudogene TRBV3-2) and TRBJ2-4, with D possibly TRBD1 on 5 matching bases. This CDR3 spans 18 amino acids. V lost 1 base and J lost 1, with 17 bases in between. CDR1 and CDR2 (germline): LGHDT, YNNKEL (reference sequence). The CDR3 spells CASSQGFFRVRAKNIQYF. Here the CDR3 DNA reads TGTGCCAGCAGCCAAGGGTTCTTCAGGGTTAGGGCCAAAAACATTCAGTACTTC.

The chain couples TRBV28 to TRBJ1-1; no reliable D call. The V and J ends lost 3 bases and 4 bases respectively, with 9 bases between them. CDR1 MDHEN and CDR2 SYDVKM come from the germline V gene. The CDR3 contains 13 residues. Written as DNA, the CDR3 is TGTGCCAGCAGTTTGGCCTTCCGCACTGAAGCTTTCTTT. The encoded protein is CASSLAFRTEAFF.

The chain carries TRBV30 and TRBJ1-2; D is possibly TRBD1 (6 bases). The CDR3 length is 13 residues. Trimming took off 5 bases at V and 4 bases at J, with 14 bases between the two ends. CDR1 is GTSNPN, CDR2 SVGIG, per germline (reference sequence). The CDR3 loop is CAWETGLGYGYTF. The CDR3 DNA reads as TGTGCCTGGGAAACAGGGCTCGGCTATGGCTACACCTTC.

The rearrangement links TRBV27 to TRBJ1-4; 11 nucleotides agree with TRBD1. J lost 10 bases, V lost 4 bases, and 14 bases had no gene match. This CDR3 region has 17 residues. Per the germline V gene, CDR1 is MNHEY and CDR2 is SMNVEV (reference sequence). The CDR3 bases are TGTGCCAGCAGTTCGCCTCCCGGGACAGGGGGTGGCGGAAAACTGTTTTTT. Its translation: CASSSPPGTGGGGKLFF.

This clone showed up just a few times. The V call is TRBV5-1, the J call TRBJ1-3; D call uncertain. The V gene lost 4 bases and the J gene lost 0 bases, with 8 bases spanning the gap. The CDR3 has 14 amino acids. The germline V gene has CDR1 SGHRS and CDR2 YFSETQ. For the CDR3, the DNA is TGCGCCAGCAGCCAACAGAGCTCTGGAAACACCATATATTTT. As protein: CASSQQSSGNTIYF.